A single sample is the source of the 2 T cell receptor beta chains below, sequenced in a study of radiotherapy plus CTLA-4 blockade in lung cancer. Libraries were prepared by immunoSEQ multiplex PCR; TCRdb keeps only in-frame clonotypes and omits some of them. Of roughly 50,000 clones in the sample, 86% are singletons; the top ten hold 15% to 20%. The sequences come from peripheral blood, collected from a patient treated with radiotherapy plus ipilimumab. The receptors come from a human donor with non-small cell lung cancer that progressed on radiotherapy plus ipilimumab. Some clones in this sample may be carry-over from other donors' samples.

The V and J genes are TRBV11-2 and TRBJ1-6, with D uncertain. The CDR3 runs 14 residues. The germline gives CDR1 SGHAT, CDR2 FQNNGV. Trimming stripped 3 bases from V and 5 bases from J, with 8 bases between. The CDR3 nucleotides read TGTGCCAGCAGCTTCTCCAGAAATAATTCACCCCTCCACTTT. The encoded protein is CASSFSRNNSPLHF.

The chain's CDR3 is CASSQGGLSYEQYF. DNA for the CDR3: TGTGCCAGCAGTCAGGGGGGCCTCTCCTACGAGCAGTACTTC. V gene TRBV7-8 combines with J gene TRBJ2-7, with D possibly being TRBD1 (7 bases). Germline V gene lookup returns CDR1 SGHVS and CDR2 FQNEAQ. The germline V and J ends were trimmed by 6 bases and 0 bases, with 12 bases remaining between them. The CDR3 runs 14 residues.